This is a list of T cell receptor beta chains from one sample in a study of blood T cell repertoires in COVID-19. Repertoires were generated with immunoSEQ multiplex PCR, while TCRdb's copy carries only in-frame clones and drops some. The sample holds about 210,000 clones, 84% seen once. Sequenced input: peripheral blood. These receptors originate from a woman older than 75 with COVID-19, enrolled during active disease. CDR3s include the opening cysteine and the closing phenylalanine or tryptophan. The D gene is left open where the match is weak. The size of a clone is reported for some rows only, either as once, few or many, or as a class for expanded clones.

TGCGCCAGCAGCTTGGAACTAGCGAGGCCCTACAATGAGCAGTTCTTC,CASSLELARPYNEQFF,TRBD2,TRBJ2-1,TRBV5-1,-
TGTGCCAGCAGTTACTCAGCCGGGAACTTAAATTCACCCCTCCACTTT,CASSYSAGNLNSPLHF,-,TRBJ1-6,TRBV6-5,few
TGTGCCAGCAGCTCAGGGTTAGCGGATCAGCACCCAAAGACCCAGTACTTC,CASSSGLADQHPKTQYF,-,TRBJ2-5,TRBV5-4,-
TGTGCCATCAGTGAGGGGACAGACTATGGCTACACCTTC,CAISEGTDYGYTF,TRBD1,TRBJ1-2,TRBV10-3,once
TGCGCCAGCAGCCAACACGGGGAAAAGAATGAAAAACTGTTTTTT,CASSQHGEKNEKLFF,-,TRBJ1-4,TRBV4-3,-
TGTGCCAGCAGGCTCGGGGTCTCCTACGAGCAGTACTTC,CASRLGVSYEQYF,-,TRBJ2-7,TRBV12-3/TRBV12-4,once
TGTGCCAGCAGTTACGGCTCCCTAGAGACCCAGTACTTC,CASSYGSLETQYF,-,TRBJ2-5,TRBV6-2/TRBV6-3,-
TGTGCCATCAGTGGCGGACTAGCAGATAACAATGAGCAGTTCTTC,CAISGGLADNNEQFF,TRBD2,TRBJ2-1,TRBV10-3,-
TGTGCCACCAGCAGAGATAACAGGGCCCATGAAAAACTGTTTTTT,CATSRDNRAHEKLFF,-,TRBJ1-4,TRBV15,once
TGTGCCAGCCGAGGGGCAGGGGGATACTACGAGCAGTACTTC,CASRGAGGYYEQYF,TRBD1,TRBJ2-7,TRBV28,-
TGTGCCAGCAGCTCCATCCAGGGTAACACTGAAGCTTTCTTT,CASSSIQGNTEAFF,-,TRBJ1-1,TRBV11-2,-
TGTGCCACCAGTGACTCTGGACAGGGGAACACCGGGGAGCTGTTTTTT,CATSDSGQGNTGELFF,TRBD1,TRBJ2-2,TRBV24-1,-
TGTGCCAGCAGCTTGGTCGGGACAGTGTTATCAGATACGCAGTATTTT,CASSLVGTVLSDTQYF,TRBD1,TRBJ2-3,TRBV5-6,-
TGTGCCAGCAGCTTTCTAACTAACTATGGCTACACCTTC,CASSFLTNYGYTF,-,TRBJ1-2,TRBV5-6,-
TGTGCCAGCAGCTTCAGAGGGACAGGGTCCTACGAGCAGTACTTC,CASSFRGTGSYEQYF,TRBD1,TRBJ2-7,TRBV7-3,-
TGTGCCAGCAGCTTGTCCCCCTTGAGTAACACTGAAGCTTTCTTT,CASSLSPLSNTEAFF,-,TRBJ1-1,TRBV7-2,few
TGTGCCAGCAGTGGAACAACAGCTAACTATGGCTACACCTTC,CASSGTTANYGYTF,-,TRBJ1-2,TRBV2,-
TGTGCCAGCAGTGGGACAGCGGGGGGGCGACAGACCCAGTACTTC,CASSGTAGGRQTQYF,TRBD2,TRBJ2-5,TRBV27,-